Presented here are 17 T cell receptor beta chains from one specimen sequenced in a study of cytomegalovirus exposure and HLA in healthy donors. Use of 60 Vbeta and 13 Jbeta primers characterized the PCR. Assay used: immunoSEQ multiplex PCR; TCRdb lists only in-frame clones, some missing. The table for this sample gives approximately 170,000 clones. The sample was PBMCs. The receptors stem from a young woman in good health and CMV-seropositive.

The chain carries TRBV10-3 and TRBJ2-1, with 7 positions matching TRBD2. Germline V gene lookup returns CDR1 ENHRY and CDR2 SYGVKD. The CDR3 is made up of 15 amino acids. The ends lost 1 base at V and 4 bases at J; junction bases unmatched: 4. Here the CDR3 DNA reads TGTGCCATCAGTGAGTTTCTTAGCGGGTACAATGAGCAGTTCTTC. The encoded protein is CAISEFLSGYNEQFF.

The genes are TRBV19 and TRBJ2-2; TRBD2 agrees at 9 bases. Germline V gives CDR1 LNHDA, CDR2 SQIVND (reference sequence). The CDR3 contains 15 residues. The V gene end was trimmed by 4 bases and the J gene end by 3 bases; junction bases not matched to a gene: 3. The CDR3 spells CASSKLAGYTGELFF. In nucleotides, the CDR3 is TGTGCCAGTAGTAAGCTAGCGGGGTACACCGGGGAGCTGTTTTTT.

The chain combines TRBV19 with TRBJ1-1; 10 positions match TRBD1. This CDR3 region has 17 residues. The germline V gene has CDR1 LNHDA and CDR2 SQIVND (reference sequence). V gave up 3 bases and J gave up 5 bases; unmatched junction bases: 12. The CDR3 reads CASSITPDRGRSTEAFF. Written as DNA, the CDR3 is TGTGCCAGTAGTATCACCCCTGACAGGGGGCGGTCAACTGAAGCTTTCTTT.

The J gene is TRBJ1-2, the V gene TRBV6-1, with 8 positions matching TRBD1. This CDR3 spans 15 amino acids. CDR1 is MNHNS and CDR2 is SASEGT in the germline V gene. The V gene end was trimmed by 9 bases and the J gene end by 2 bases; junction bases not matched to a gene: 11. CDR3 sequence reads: CASGQGDEGNYGYTF. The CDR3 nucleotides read TGTGCCAGTGGACAGGGCGATGAAGGGAACTATGGCTACACCTTC.

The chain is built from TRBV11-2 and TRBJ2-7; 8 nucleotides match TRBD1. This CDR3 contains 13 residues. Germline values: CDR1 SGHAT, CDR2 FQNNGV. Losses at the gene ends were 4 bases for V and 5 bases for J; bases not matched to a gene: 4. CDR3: CASSSGQVNEQYF. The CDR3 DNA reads TGTGCCAGCAGCTCGGGACAGGTAAACGAGCAGTACTTC. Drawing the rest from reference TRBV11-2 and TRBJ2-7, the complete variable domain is EAGVAQSPRYKIIEKRQSVAFWCNPISGHATLYWYQQILGQGPKLLIQFQNNGVVDDSQLPKDRFSAERLKGVDSTLKIQPAKLEDSAVYLCASSSGQVNEQYFGPGTRLTVT.

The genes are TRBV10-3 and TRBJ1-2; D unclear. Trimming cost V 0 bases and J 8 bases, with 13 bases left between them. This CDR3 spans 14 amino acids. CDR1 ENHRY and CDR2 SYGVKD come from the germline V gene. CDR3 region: CAISESGPVTGYTF. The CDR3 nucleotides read TGTGCCATCAGTGAGTCGGGCCCGGTCACCGGCTACACCTTC.

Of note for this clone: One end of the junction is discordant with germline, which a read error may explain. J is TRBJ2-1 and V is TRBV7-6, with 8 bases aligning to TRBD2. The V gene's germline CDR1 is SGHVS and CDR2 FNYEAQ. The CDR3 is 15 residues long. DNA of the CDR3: TGTGCCAGCAGCTTAGATACTAGCGGCCTTCCCCCAACGGTCTTC. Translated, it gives CASSLDTSGLPPTVF. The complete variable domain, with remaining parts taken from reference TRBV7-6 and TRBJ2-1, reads GAGVSQSPRYKVTKRGQDVALRCDPISGHVSLYWYRQALGQGPEFLTYFNYEAQQDKSGLPNDRFSAERPEGSISTLTIQRTEQRDSAMYRCASSLDTSGLPPTVFGPGTRLTVL.

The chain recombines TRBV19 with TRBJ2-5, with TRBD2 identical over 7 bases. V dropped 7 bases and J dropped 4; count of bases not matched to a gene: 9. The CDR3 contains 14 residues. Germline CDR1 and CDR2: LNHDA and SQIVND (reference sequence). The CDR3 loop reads CASIGVAGLETQYF. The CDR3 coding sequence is TGTGCCAGTATAGGGGTAGCGGGTCTAGAGACCCAGTACTTC.

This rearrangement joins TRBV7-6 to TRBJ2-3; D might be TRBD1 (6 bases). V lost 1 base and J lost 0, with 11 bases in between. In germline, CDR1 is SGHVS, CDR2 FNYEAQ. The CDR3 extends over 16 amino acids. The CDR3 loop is CASSLVDRPSTDTQYF. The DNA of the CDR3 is TGTGCCAGCAGCTTAGTGGACAGACCTAGCACAGATACGCAGTATTTT.

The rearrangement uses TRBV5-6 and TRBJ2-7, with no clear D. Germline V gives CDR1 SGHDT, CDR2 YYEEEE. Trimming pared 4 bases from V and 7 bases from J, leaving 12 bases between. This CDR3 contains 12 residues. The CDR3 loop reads CASSNSPLEQYF. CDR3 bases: TGTGCCAGCAGCAACTCTCCTCTGGAGCAGTACTTC.

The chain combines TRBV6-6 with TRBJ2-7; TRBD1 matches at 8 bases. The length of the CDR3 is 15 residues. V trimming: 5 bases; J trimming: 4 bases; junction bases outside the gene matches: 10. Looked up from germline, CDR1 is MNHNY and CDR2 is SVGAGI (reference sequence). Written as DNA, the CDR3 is TGTGCCAGCAGTGCACGACAGGGGACCGCGTACGAGCAGTACTTC. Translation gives CASSARQGTAYEQYF.

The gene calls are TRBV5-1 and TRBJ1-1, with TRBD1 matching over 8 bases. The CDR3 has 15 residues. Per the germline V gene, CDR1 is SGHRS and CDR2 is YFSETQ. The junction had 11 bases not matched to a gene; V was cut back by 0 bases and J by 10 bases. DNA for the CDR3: TGCGCCAGCAGCTTGGGCCAGGGGGCGCGGGGTCCAGCTTTCTTT. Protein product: CASSLGQGARGPAFF.

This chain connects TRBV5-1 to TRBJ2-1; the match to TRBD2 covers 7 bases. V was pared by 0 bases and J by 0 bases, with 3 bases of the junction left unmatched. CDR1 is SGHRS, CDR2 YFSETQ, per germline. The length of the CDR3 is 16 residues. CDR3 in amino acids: CASSLDPGGSYNEQFF. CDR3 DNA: TGCGCCAGCAGCTTGGATCCGGGAGGCTCCTACAATGAGCAGTTCTTC.

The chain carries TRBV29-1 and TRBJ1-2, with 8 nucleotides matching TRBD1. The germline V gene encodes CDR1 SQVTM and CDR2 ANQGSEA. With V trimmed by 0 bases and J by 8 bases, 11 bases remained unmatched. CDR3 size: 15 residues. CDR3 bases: TGCAGCGTTGAAGATGGGGCAGGGGGCGCGAGGGGCTACACCTTC. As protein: CSVEDGAGGARGYTF.

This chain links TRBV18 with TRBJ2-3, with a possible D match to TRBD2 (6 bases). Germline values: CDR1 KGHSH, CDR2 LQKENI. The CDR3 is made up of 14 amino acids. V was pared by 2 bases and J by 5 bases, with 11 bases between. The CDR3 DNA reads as TGTGCCAGCTCACCATTACAAGCGGGAGATACGCAGTATTTT. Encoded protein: CASSPLQAGDTQYF.

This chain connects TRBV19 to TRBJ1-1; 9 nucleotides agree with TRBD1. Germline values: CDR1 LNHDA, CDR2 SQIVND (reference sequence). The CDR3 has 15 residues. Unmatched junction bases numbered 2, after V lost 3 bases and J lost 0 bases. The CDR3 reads CASSMGQGMNTEAFF. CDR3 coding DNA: TGTGCCAGTAGTATGGGACAGGGTATGAACACTGAAGCTTTCTTT.

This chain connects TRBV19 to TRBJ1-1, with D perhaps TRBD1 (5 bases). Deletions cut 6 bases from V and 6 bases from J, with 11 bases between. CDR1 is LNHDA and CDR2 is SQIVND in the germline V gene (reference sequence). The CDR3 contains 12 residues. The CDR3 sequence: CASSNGGAEAFF. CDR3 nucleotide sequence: TGTGCCAGTAGCAATGGGGGGGCTGAAGCTTTCTTT. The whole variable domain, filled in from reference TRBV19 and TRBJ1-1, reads DGGITQSPKYLFRKEGQNVTLSCEQNLNHDAMYWYRQDPGQGLRLIYYSQIVNDFQKGDIAEGYSVSREKKESFPLTVTSAQKNPTAFYLCASSNGGAEAFFGQGTRLTVV.